This record concerns one T cell receptor (beta chain) sequence. Its antigen is not identified. With 5 bases clipped from V and 8 bases from J, the junction kept 10 bases outside the gene matches. CDR1 and CDR2 (germline): SEHNR, FQNEAQ (reference sequence). The CDR3 is made up of 16 amino acids. The data were obtained in a study of cytomegalovirus exposure and HLA in healthy donors. Study-wide results and limits: The presence/absence work took it that sequencing depth was about the same across donors. Segments of the TCR beta V type were, in most cases, productive about 87% or about 30% of the time in an earlier analysis. Later work found that TCR association rates differed between HLA loci; DRB1 had the most and HLA-C the fewest.

PCR amplification relied on 60 Vbeta primers (plus 13 Jbeta primers). Data came from immunoSEQ multiplex PCR; TCRdb stores just in-frame clones and leaves some out. The table shows some 100,000 clones, with 76% occurring only once. This TCR came from a woman aged 45-60 years in good health and CMV-seropositive. Sequenced input: PBMCs. The chain is built from TRBV7-9 and TRBJ2-4; 12 bases are shared with TRBD2. The CDR3 region is CASSPPLAGGGDIQYF. The CDR3 DNA reads as TGTGCCAGCAGCCCACCCCTAGCGGGGGGGGGAGACATTCAGTACTTC.